The 18 T cell receptor beta chains below come from one sample, sequenced in a study of OX40 agonist ivuxolimab in advanced cancers. Assay: immunoSEQ multiplex PCR; the TCRdb copy retains only in-frame clones and omits some. Of tens of thousands of clones in the sample, 82% were seen once. Specimen: CD4+ or CD8+ T cells sorted from blood, collected in a trial of the OX40 agonist ivuxolimab. Receptors were obtained from an adult with an advanced solid tumor such as melanoma, head and neck, liver or kidney cancer.

The chain joins TRBV4-1 to TRBJ2-7, with TRBD1 as a possible D gene (6 bases). Germline CDR1 MGHRA, CDR2 YSYEKL. V was cut by 4 bases and J by 5 bases, with 15 bases left in between. The CDR3 is made up of 14 amino acids. CDR3 sequence reads: CASSPGNRVHEQYF. DNA of the CDR3: TGCGCCAGCAGCCCGGGGAACAGGGTCCACGAGCAGTACTTC.

J is TRBJ2-5 and V is TRBV27; perhaps TRBD1 as D (5 bases). V was shortened by 6 bases and J by 4 bases, with 18 bases between the two germline ends. Germline V gene data show CDR1 as MNHEY and CDR2 as SMNVEV (reference sequence). The CDR3 consists of 15 residues. The chain's CDR3 is CASRTRLIQGETQYF. In DNA, the CDR3 is TGTGCCAGCAGGACTCGACTCATCCAGGGAGAGACCCAGTACTTC.

The chain links TRBV7-6 to TRBJ1-1; the D is unclear. The CDR3 has 13 residues. Looked up from germline, CDR1 is SGHVS and CDR2 is FNYEAQ. V lost 6 bases and J lost 3, with 11 bases in between. The CDR3 sequence is CASRYTQDTEAFF. CDR3 sequence (DNA): TGTGCCAGCAGGTACACGCAGGACACTGAAGCTTTCTTT.

This chain links TRBV29-1 with TRBJ2-7; D gene uncertain. The V end was cut by 7 bases, the J end by 4 bases, with 11 bases between. The germline gives CDR1 SQVTM, CDR2 ANQGSEA. The CDR3 has 11 amino acids. CDR3 amino acids: CSARTDYEQYF. As DNA, the CDR3 is TGCAGCGCGCGGACGGATTACGAGCAGTACTTC.

This chain connects TRBV6-5 to TRBJ1-1; D ambiguous. The CDR3 has 15 residues. Germline loops: CDR1 MNHEY, CDR2 SVGAGI. Trimming removed 6 bases at V and 1 base at J, with 15 bases between. The CDR3 loop is CASSSHGRGNTEAFF. The CDR3 DNA follows: TGTGCCAGCAGCTCCCATGGACGGGGGAACACTGAAGCTTTCTTT.

V usage is TRBV6-5 and J usage is TRBJ2-7; possible D gene TRBD2, 5 bases. The CDR3 sequence is 11 residues long. Deletions cut 6 bases from V and 4 bases from J, with 7 bases between. Germline values: CDR1 MNHEY, CDR2 SVGAGI. Here the CDR3 DNA reads TGTGCCAGCAGCCGGGATTACGAGCAGTACTTC. Its protein product is CASSRDYEQYF.

This sequence joins TRBV30 and TRBJ1-5, with 9 bases aligning to TRBD1. The CDR3 has 16 residues. V dropped 1 base and J dropped 4; count of bases not matched to a gene: 8. Germline CDR1 reads GTSNPN; CDR2 reads SVGIG (reference sequence). In DNA, the CDR3 is TGTGCCTGGAGTGCTTGGGGACAGGGTCGGAATCAGCCCCAGCATTTT. Amino acids: CAWSAWGQGRNQPQHF.

The chain couples TRBV14 to TRBJ2-1; 15 positions match TRBD2. This CDR3 is 20 amino acids long. Germline V CDR1 and CDR2: SGHDN, FVKESK. Losses at the gene ends were 6 bases for V and 4 bases for J; bases not matched to a gene: 16. CDR3 in amino acids: CASSRLSSPGTSGRYNEQFF. Written as DNA, the CDR3 is TGTGCCAGCAGTAGATTGTCCAGTCCCGGGACTAGCGGGAGGTACAATGAGCAGTTCTTC.

The gene calls are TRBV6-1 and TRBJ1-5, with D possibly being TRBD1 (5 bases). Trimming removed 5 bases from V and 5 bases from J, with 10 bases in between. From germline, CDR1 is MNHNS and CDR2 SASEGT. This CDR3 is built from 13 residues. The CDR3 is CASSFEGYQPQHF. CDR3 nucleotide sequence: TGTGCCAGCAGTTTCGAGGGGTATCAGCCCCAGCATTTT.

The chain joins TRBV5-1 to TRBJ2-3; TRBD2 might be the D (5 bases). Trimming shortened V by 3 bases and J by 0 bases, and 14 bases separated the two germline ends. Germline V gene lookup returns CDR1 SGHRS and CDR2 YFSETQ. The CDR3 runs to 16 residues. CDR3 coding DNA: TGCGCCAGCAGCTCTCAAGAGGGTCTTAGCACAGATACGCAGTATTTT. Encoded protein: CASSSQEGLSTDTQYF.

The CDR3 DNA follows: TGCGCCAGCAGCCGGACTAGCGGGAGCCACAATGAGCAGTTCTTC. Its translation: CASSRTSGSHNEQFF. The genes are TRBV5-1 and TRBJ2-1; TRBD2 matches 13 bases. With 4 bases clipped from V and 5 bases from J, the junction kept 3 bases outside the gene matches. This CDR3 spans 15 amino acids. From germline, CDR1 is SGHRS and CDR2 YFSETQ.

V usage is TRBV5-1 and J usage is TRBJ2-2; 11 bases are shared with TRBD2. The V and J ends lost 7 bases and 2 bases, in that order; junction bases with no gene match: 4. The CDR3 has 15 amino acids. Germline assignment: CDR1 SGHRS and CDR2 YFSETQ. CDR3 coding DNA: TGCGCCAGCGGACTAGCGGGTTTTAACACCGGGGAGCTGTTTTTT. Translated: CASGLAGFNTGELFF.

The chain is built from TRBV7-9 and TRBJ1-2; a possible D gene is TRBD1 (5 bases). The germline V gene has CDR1 SEHNR and CDR2 FQNEAQ (reference sequence). This CDR3 comprises 13 residues. The V and J ends lost 3 bases and 5 bases respectively, with 10 bases between them. The DNA for the CDR3 is TGTGCCAGCAGCTTGACAGTCCAATATGGCTACACCTTC. This codes for CASSLTVQYGYTF. The full variable domain, rest sourced from reference TRBV7-9 and TRBJ1-2, is DTGVSQNPRHKITKRGQNVTFRCDPISEHNRLYWYRQTLGQGPEFLTYFQNEAQLEKSRLLSDRFSAERPKGSFSTLEIQRTEQGDSAMYLCASSLTVQYGYTFGSGTRLTVV.

The CDR3: CASSYKGQSNEKLFF. The CDR3 nucleotides read TGTGCCAGCAGTTACAAGGGACAGTCTAATGAAAAACTGTTTTTT. The V and J genes are TRBV6-6 and TRBJ1-4; 7 positions match TRBD1. CDR1 MNHNY and CDR2 SVGAGI come from the germline V gene (reference sequence). This CDR3 region has 15 residues. Trimming cost V 2 bases and J 3 bases; bases outside gene matches: 3.

V is TRBV5-1 and J is TRBJ1-2, with D maybe TRBD1 (5 bases). Germline CDR1 and CDR2: SGHRS and YFSETQ. The CDR3 has 16 amino acids. The V gene lost 1 base and the J gene lost 7 bases, with 20 bases spanning the gap. CDR3 loop: CASSLSRGMSLGGYTF. The CDR3 DNA sequence: TGCGCCAGCAGCTTGAGTAGGGGCATGTCCTTAGGTGGCTACACCTTC. The whole variable domain, filled in from reference TRBV5-1 and TRBJ1-2, reads KAGVTQTPRYLIKTRGQQVTLSCSPISGHRSVSWYQQTPGQGLQFLFEYFSETQRNKGNFPGRFSGRQFSNSRSEMNVSTLELGDSALYLCASSLSRGMSLGGYTFGSGTRLTVV.

The chain recombines TRBV5-1 with TRBJ2-5, with a weak D call TRBD2 (5 bases). Trimming left V 0 bases short and J 6 bases short, with 9 bases between. The V gene's germline CDR1 is SGHRS and CDR2 YFSETQ. The CDR3 extends over 13 amino acids. CDR3 in amino acids: CASSLGRRQTQYF. The CDR3 DNA reads as TGCGCCAGCAGCTTGGGCAGGAGGCAGACCCAGTACTTC.

Remarks on this clone: The final CDR3 position lacks the conserved phenylalanine or tryptophan, pointing to a likely read error. DNA of the CDR3: TGTGCCTGGAGTAGGCCAGGGGATACTAACTATGGCTACACCCTC. Amino acids: CAWSRPGDTNYGYTL. V gene TRBV30 combines with J gene TRBJ1-2; D might be TRBD1 (6 bases). CDR1 and CDR2 (germline): GTSNPN, SVGIG (reference sequence). Deletions cut 2 bases from V and 0 bases from J, with 13 bases between. The CDR3 covers 15 residues.

The CDR3 DNA reads as TGTGCCAGCAGCTTGCCAGGGGACTACGAGCAGTACTTC. Translated, it gives CASSLPGDYEQYF. The V and J genes are TRBV5-4 and TRBJ2-7; D is perhaps TRBD1 (6 bases). CDR1 and CDR2 (germline): SGHNT, YYREEE (reference sequence). The germline V and J ends were trimmed by 1 base and 3 bases, with 8 bases remaining between them. This CDR3 contains 13 residues. Based on the CDR3 plus reference TRBV5-4 and TRBJ2-7, the full variable domain is ETGVTQSPTHLIKTRGQQVTLRCSSQSGHNTVSWYQQALGQGPQFIFQYYREEENGRGNFPPRFSGLQFPNYSSELNVNALELDDSALYLCASSLPGDYEQYFGPGTRLTVT.